This TCR beta chain was captured by sequencing in a study of response to subunit inactivated influenza vaccine. The study, taken as a whole, reports: There was a suggestion from the authors that each seasonal influenza vaccination recruits few new T cells.

The CDR3 spans 12 residues. V was cut by 1 base and J by 10 bases, with 9 bases left in between. Germline assignment: CDR1 SGHNT and CDR2 YYREEE (reference sequence). TCRdb used MiXCR to reprocess the RT-PCR reads, holding one entry per CDR3 protein. This table holds over 650,000 distinct CDR3 sequences, about 18% found once. The table lists this clonotype with many counts. Its antigen is still unknown. This chain links TRBV5-4 with TRBJ2-1; no clear D. The starting material was PBMCs from blood, obtained roughly 5 days after vaccination. The TCR originated in a man aged 50-60 years who received an inactivated influenza vaccine. CDR3 in DNA: TGTGCCAGCAGCTTGTTCGGCAGCGAGCAGTTCTTC. This translates into CASSLFGSEQFF.